This T cell receptor beta chain stems from a study of beta chain features in type 1 diabetes. Study-level points and caveats: When Type 1 diabetes patients were examined, their TCRB CDR3s proved moderately but significantly shorter in all four CD4+ subsets. Whether HLA type influences TCRB rearrangement remained unresolved here.

All of the isolated RNA was reverse transcribed, so expressed TCRB transcripts were sequenced. The table came from immunoSEQ multiplex PCR; TCRdb's copy has only in-frame clones and leaves some out. The profile shows about 230,000 clones, approximately 16% of them singletons. This clone was seen more than once but under ten times. Its antigen is not known. There are 15 residues in the CDR3. The germline V gene has CDR1 SQVTM and CDR2 ANQGSEA. Trimming cost V 5 bases and J 8 bases; bases outside gene matches: 14. The TCR was taken from a man aged 25-40 years with type 1 diabetes. The chain has TRBV29-1 and TRBJ1-4, with TRBD1 matching over 7 bases. Sequenced sample: naive CD4+ T cells from blood. The CDR3 nucleotides are TGCAGCGTTAGCGACAGGGAACGGTATGGAGAAAAACTGTTTTTT. It is translated as CSVSDRERYGEKLFF.